A single sample gave rise to the 27 T cell receptor beta chains below, sequenced in a study of CD8+CD57+ T cells in acquired aplastic anemia. Genomic DNA, serving as template, underwent TCR beta VDJ and CDR3 profiling. TCRdb itself ran the reads through MiXCR, one entry per CDR3 protein. The sample contains 150,000 to 200,000 distinct CDR3 sequences, around half of which appear only once. Selection for sequencing was limited to patients who had shown CD8+CD57+ cell expansion by flow cytometry. The source material was sorted CD4+, CD8+, or CD8+CD57+ T cells (not recorded which) from PBMCs. These receptors all come from a human donor with aplastic anemia.

This clonotype appeared many times. Its ends do not fully match the called genes, so a read error is possible. The V call is TRBV5-5, the J call TRBJ2-7, with 12 bases identical to TRBD2. Germline CDR1 and CDR2: SGHKS and YYEKEE (reference sequence). The CDR3 runs to 13 residues. The CDR3, as DNA: TGTGCCAGCAGCTTAGGGGATACTAGCGGGGGGATCTTC. This gives the protein CASSLGDTSGGIF.

The chain employs TRBV7-9 and TRBJ2-7, with D hard to call. This CDR3 contains 12 residues. In germline, CDR1 is SEHNR, CDR2 FQNEAQ (reference sequence). V lost 3 bases, J lost 1 base, and 4 bases lay in between. The CDR3: CASSFTSYEQYF. The CDR3 nucleotides read TGTGCCAGCAGCTTTACGTCCTACGAGCAGTACTTC.

This clonotype was detected many times. This chain links TRBV6-1 with TRBJ2-7; TRBD2 agrees at 7 bases. The V and J ends lost 0 bases and 2 bases, in that order; junction bases with no gene match: 4. This CDR3 comprises 15 residues. Germline V CDR1 and CDR2: MNHNS, SASEGT. CDR3 region: CASSEARGIPYEQYF. The CDR3 DNA sequence: TGTGCCAGCAGTGAAGCGCGGGGGATCCCCTACGAGCAGTACTTC.

This clonotype was observed a handful of times. The chain is built from TRBV10-3 and TRBJ1-5; a possible D gene is TRBD1 (5 bases). Germline values: CDR1 ENHRY, CDR2 SYGVKD. The CDR3 is made up of 15 amino acids. V lost 3 bases and J 6 bases, leaving 15 bases between the germline ends. CDR3 bases: TGTGCCATCAGTGATTCCCAGGGTTCAGGTCAGCCCCAGCATTTT. It translates to CAISDSQGSGQPQHF.

This clonotype was seen ten or more times. The CDR3 here is CASSLSRSPLHF. The CDR3 DNA sequence: TGTGCCAGCAGTTTAAGTCGCTCACCCCTCCACTTT. The rearrangement joins TRBV28 to TRBJ1-6, with D hard to call. Germline loops: CDR1 MDHEN, CDR2 SYDVKM. CDR3 length: 12 amino acids. V dropped 2 bases and J dropped 10 bases, with 6 bases sitting between them.

This clonotype was seen at least ten times. The CDR3, as DNA: TGTGCCAGCAGTGAGTGGGGACAGGGGTCCTACGAGCAGTACTTC. Its translation is CASSEWGQGSYEQYF. The chain is built from TRBV25-1 and TRBJ2-7, with TRBD1 identical over 10 bases. This CDR3 spans 15 amino acids. CDR1 is MGHDK and CDR2 is SYGVNS in the germline V gene. The V segment lost 3 bases and the J segment 1 base; nucleotides outside the gene matches: 3.

V and J are TRBV6-5 and TRBJ1-1; no reliable D call. V lost 4 bases and J 7 bases, leaving 16 bases between the germline ends. Germline V gene sequence: CDR1 MNHEY, CDR2 SVGAGI. This CDR3 spans 14 amino acids. CDR3 in amino acids: CASSWARRMSEAFF. The DNA for the CDR3 is TGTGCCAGCAGTTGGGCGCGTCGGATGAGTGAAGCTTTCTTT.

In its sample, this clonotype was seen many times. V usage is TRBV10-3 and J usage is TRBJ2-7; 7 positions match TRBD1. The CDR3 loop spans 15 amino acids. The J segment lost 1 base and the V segment lost 10 bases, leaving 13 bases of the junction unmatched. CDR1 is ENHRY, CDR2 SYGVKD, per germline. In DNA, the CDR3 is TGTGCCACCTCCCCGCCGGGACAGCCTTCCTACGAGCAGTACTTC. Its translation is CATSPPGQPSYEQYF.

At least ten counts were recorded for this clonotype. The rearrangement links TRBV6-1 to TRBJ2-5; D is unclear. The CDR3 sequence is 14 residues long. Between the trimmed V and J ends, which lost 0 bases and 2 bases, there was a span of 7 bases. The germline V gene has CDR1 MNHNS and CDR2 SASEGT. The CDR3 DNA sequence: TGTGCCAGCAGTGAAGCGTTCAGTCAAGAGACCCAGTACTTC. This gives the protein CASSEAFSQETQYF.

The chain couples TRBV15 to TRBJ1-2; unclear D gene. The V end lost 3 bases, the J end lost 4 bases, and 3 bases lay between the germline ends. Germline CDR1 LNHNV, CDR2 YYDKDF (reference sequence). The CDR3 is made up of 11 amino acids. CDR3 region: CATSSSYGYTF. CDR3 DNA sequence: TGTGCCACCAGCAGTTCCTATGGCTACACCTTC.

Details on this clonotype: Just one base apart from a much larger clone, this may be a read error. This CDR3 is missing its conserved last phenylalanine or tryptophan, likely due to a read error. The rearrangement joins TRBV6-4 to TRBJ2-1; 9 positions match TRBD2. Germline-derived CDR1 and CDR2 are MRHNA and SNTAGT. The CDR3 totals 15 residues. The trim removed 0 bases at V and 8 bases at J, leaving 5 bases unmatched. The CDR3 sequence is CASSDSGGLADEQFL. DNA of the CDR3: TGTGCCAGCAGTGACTCCGGGGGACTAGCTGATGAGCAGTTCCTC.

This clonotype has a single count. The V call is TRBV7-2, the J call TRBJ2-7, with D possibly TRBD1 on 5 matching bases. V shed 4 bases and J shed 7 bases, with 14 bases lying between them. CDR3 length: 13 amino acids. Looked up from germline, CDR1 is SGHTA and CDR2 is FQGNSA. The CDR3 bases are TGTGCCAGCAGCTCACCAGGGATACAGGAGCAGTACTTC. Protein sequence: CASSSPGIQEQYF.

V gene TRBV25-1 combines with J gene TRBJ1-5; D not resolved. This CDR3 has 13 residues. V was cut by 0 bases and J by 6 bases, with 6 bases left in between. Germline CDR1 MGHDK, CDR2 SYGVNS. The CDR3 nucleotides read TGTGCCAGCAGTGAATATAGCGGTCAGCCCCAGCATTTT. Residues: CASSEYSGQPQHF. Using reference TRBV25-1 and TRBJ1-5 for the parts outside the CDR3, the full variable domain is EADIYQTPRYLVIGTGKKITLECSQTMGHDKMYWYQQDPGMELHLIHYSYGVNSTEKGDLSSESTVSRIRTEHFPLTLESARPSHTSQYLCASSEYSGQPQHFGDGTRLSIL.

Note on this clonotype: This may come from a read error, since a much larger clone is one base off. This rearrangement joins TRBV7-2 to TRBJ2-4; TRBD1 matches at 7 bases. CDR1 and CDR2 from the germline V gene are SGHTA and FQGNSA. The CDR3 is made up of 15 amino acids. Losses at the gene ends were 5 bases for V and 6 bases for J; bases not matched to a gene: 10. In DNA form, the CDR3 reads TGTGCCAGCAGCCACGGGACAGACACAGGAAACATTCAGTACTTC. It encodes CASSHGTDTGNIQYF.

This clonotype was seen more than once but under ten times. V usage is TRBV29-1 and J usage is TRBJ2-5; TRBD2 aligns across 7 bases. This CDR3 region has 14 residues. Germline trimming cut 5 bases from V and 4 bases from J; bases unmatched to any gene: 10. Germline CDR1 SQVTM, CDR2 ANQGSEA. CDR3 in DNA: TGCAGCGTTATTGAAGCGGGGCAGGGAGAGACCCAGTACTTC. Translated, it gives CSVIEAGQGETQYF.

With respect to this clonotype: A much larger clonotype is one base distant, so this may be a read error. The gene calls are TRBV9 and TRBJ1-4; 7 bases line up with TRBD1. The CDR3 has 15 residues. Germline values: CDR1 SGDLS, CDR2 YYNGEE. CDR3 sequence: CASSFTGATNEKLVF. In DNA form, the CDR3 reads TGTGCCAGCAGCTTCACAGGGGCAACTAATGAAAAACTGGTTTTT.

In this sample, this clonotype turned up many times. The chain uses TRBV19 and TRBJ1-1; D is perhaps TRBD1 (6 bases). This CDR3 has 16 amino acids. Germline lookup yields CDR1 LNHDA and CDR2 SQIVND (reference sequence). Between the trimmed V and J ends, which lost 7 bases and 0 bases, there was a span of 18 bases. The CDR3 reads CASKPSGGPMNTEAFF. CDR3 bases: TGTGCCAGTAAACCCTCGGGGGGCCCGATGAACACTGAAGCTTTCTTT.

This clonotype was picked up many times. The chain recombines TRBV9 with TRBJ2-3; 7 bases align to TRBD1. The CDR3 has 16 amino acids. Trimming took 4 bases from V and 2 from J; bases not matched to a gene: 10. Germline V CDR1 and CDR2: SGDLS, YYNGEE. The CDR3 loop reads CASSSGTELFTDTQYF. The DNA of the CDR3 is TGTGCCAGCAGCTCTGGGACAGAGCTCTTCACAGATACGCAGTATTTT. The full variable domain, with the rest looked up from reference TRBV9 and TRBJ2-3, is DSGVTQTPKHLITATGQRVTLRCSPRSGDLSVYWYQQSLDQGLQFLIQYYNGEERAKGNILERFSAQQFPDLHSELNLSSLELGDSALYFCASSSGTELFTDTQYFGPGTRLTVL.

The chain links TRBV20-1 to TRBJ2-7; TRBD1 agrees at 7 bases. Germline trimming cut 6 bases from V and 4 bases from J; bases unmatched to any gene: 18. This CDR3 spans 16 amino acids. CDR1 is DFQATT and CDR2 is SNEGSKA in the germline V gene (reference sequence). CDR3 coding DNA: TGCAGTGCCAGCAGTGTTGAGGCAGGGGGTCGGTACGAGCAGTACTTC. It translates to CSASSVEAGGRYEQYF.

In its sample, this clonotype was seen a few times. The V and J genes are TRBV25-1 and TRBJ1-1, with a possible D match to TRBD1 (5 bases). CDR3 length: 14 residues. V was clipped by 1 base and J by 5 bases, with 11 bases between them. The germline gives CDR1 MGHDK, CDR2 SYGVNS. For the CDR3, the DNA is TGTGCCAGCAGTGAATTGGGGCAGAGAACTGAAGCTTTCTTT. Translation gives CASSELGQRTEAFF.

This clonotype was detected a few times. Written as DNA, the CDR3 is TGCAGCGTATATAAGCGGGGGTCCTATGAAGCTTTCTTT. It codes for CSVYKRGSYEAFF. V and J are TRBV29-1 and TRBJ1-1, with D possibly matching TRBD1 (5 bases). The CDR3 is made up of 13 amino acids. Between the trimmed V and J ends, which lost 6 bases and 7 bases, there was a span of 18 bases. Germline CDR1 and CDR2: SQVTM and ANQGSEA. The full variable domain, with the rest looked up from reference TRBV29-1 and TRBJ1-1, is SAVISQKPSRDICQRGTSLTIQCQVDSQVTMMFWYRQQPGQSLTLIATANQGSEATYESGFVIDKFPISRPNLTFSTLTVSNMSPEDSSIYLCSVYKRGSYEAFFGQGTRLTVV.

A few counts support this clonotype. The J gene is TRBJ1-2, the V gene TRBV2; D is undetermined. Between the trimmed V and J ends, which lost 4 bases and 2 bases, there was a span of 8 bases. CDR1 is SNHLY, CDR2 FYNNEI, per germline. The CDR3 is made up of 13 amino acids. As DNA, the CDR3 is TGTGCCAGCAGTGCAGACATAAACTATGGCTACACCTTC. It translates to CASSADINYGYTF.

This rearrangement joins TRBV2 to TRBJ1-5, with 8 positions matching TRBD1. This CDR3 is built from 14 residues. V was pared by 6 bases and J by 7 bases, with 8 bases of the junction left unmatched. Germline V CDR1 and CDR2: SNHLY, FYNNEI. This CDR3 reads CASRATGGRQPQHF. The CDR3 bases are TGTGCCAGCAGGGCTACAGGGGGAAGACAGCCCCAGCATTTT.

About this clonotype: This clone may be a read error of a much larger clone one base away. The genes are TRBV11-2 and TRBJ2-7; either TRBD1 or TRBD2 may supply D (5 bases each). V gave up 4 bases and J gave up 6 bases, with 19 bases separating them. Germline lookup yields CDR1 SGHAT and CDR2 FQNNGV. CDR3 length: 15 amino acids. The CDR3 DNA sequence: TGTGCCAGCAGCTCATCTGGACGGGGCGGCAGCGAGCAGTACTTC. Translation: CASSSSGRGGSEQYF.

This clonotype was detected ten times or more. J is TRBJ1-5 and V is TRBV5-1; no clear D. Germline V CDR1 and CDR2: SGHRS, YFSETQ. V was cut by 0 bases and J by 5 bases, with 6 bases left in between. The CDR3 has 13 residues. CDR3 in amino acids: CASSLESHQPQHF. CDR3 bases: TGCGCCAGCAGCTTGGAGTCGCATCAGCCCCAGCATTTT.

This sequence joins TRBV5-1 and TRBJ2-7; 10 nucleotides line up with TRBD1. The CDR3 has 15 amino acids. V lost 1 base, J lost 4 bases, and 5 bases stayed unmatched. From germline, CDR1 is SGHRS and CDR2 YFSETQ. The DNA of the CDR3 is TGCGCCAGCAGCTTGCCCCCGGGACAGGGGTACGAGCAGTACTTC. Its protein is CASSLPPGQGYEQYF.

The sample holds many counts of this clonotype. The chain employs TRBV11-1 and TRBJ2-1, with a weak D call TRBD2 (5 bases). V was pared by 5 bases and J by 12 bases, with 11 bases between. CDR1 and CDR2 (germline): SGHAT, FQDESV (reference sequence). The CDR3 consists of 11 residues. CDR3 in DNA: TGTGCCAGCAGCCGGACCGGGGTGCAGTTCTTC. Amino acids: CASSRTGVQFF.